This T cell receptor beta chain comes out of a study of CD8+CD57+ T cells in acquired aplastic anemia. Study details: Sorted CD4+ plus CD8+ cells gave DNA averaging around 3 ug.

Genomic DNA provided the template from which TCR beta VDJ and CDR3 profiles were obtained. TCRdb independently ran MiXCR on the reads; one entry per CDR3 protein. The sample has over 250,000 distinct CDR3 sequences; roughly 61% are singletons. In this sample, this clonotype turned up many times. Patients chosen for sequencing had shown CD8+CD57+ cell expansion by flow cytometry. The CDR3 length is 14 residues. Germline CDR1 and CDR2: SGHTA and FQGNSA. V lost 1 base to trimming and J lost 2 bases, with 5 bases between them. The chain carries TRBV7-2 and TRBJ2-2; D remains unclear. The sequence derives from a human donor with aplastic anemia. Sequenced material: sorted CD4+, CD8+, or CD8+CD57+ T cells (not recorded which) from PBMCs. The CDR3 DNA sequence: TGTGCCAGCAGCTTAGGTAGTAACACCGGGGAGCTGTTTTTT. Protein sequence: CASSLGSNTGELFF. The full variable domain, in which reference TRBV7-2 and TRBJ2-2 provide the parts outside the CDR3, is GAGVSQSPSNKVTEKGKDVELRCDPISGHTALYWYRQSLGQGLEFLIYFQGNSAPDKSGLPSDRFSAERTGGSVSTLTIQRTQQEDSAVYLCASSLGSNTGELFFGEGSRLTVL.